Listed here are 26 T cell receptor beta chains from one sample, sequenced in a study of OX40 agonist ivuxolimab in advanced cancers. The library relied on the immunoSEQ multiplex PCR assay. TCRdb stores this immuneACCESS table with in-frame sequences only. Part of the clones is absent; in the studies checked, under half of the shortfall reflects unresolved V genes, and no reason is known for the rest. In all, the sample holds about 70,000 clones, and just over 85% of those were seen once. The top ten clones comprise approximately 2.6% of the sample. The sample in question was CD4+ or CD8+ T cells sorted from blood, obtained in a trial of the OX40 agonist ivuxolimab. These receptors were obtained from an adult with an advanced solid tumor such as melanoma, head and neck, liver or kidney cancer.

This chain connects TRBV19 to TRBJ2-7; 9 bases map to TRBD1. CDR3 length: 13 residues. Germline V CDR1 and CDR2: LNHDA, SQIVND (reference sequence). V lost 10 bases, J lost 3 bases, and 7 bases stayed unmatched. CDR3 in amino acids: CATEPGQGYEQYF. For the CDR3, the DNA is TGTGCCACCGAACCGGGACAGGGCTACGAGCAGTACTTC. Full variable domain (rest looked up from reference TRBV19 and TRBJ2-7): DGGITQSPKYLFRKEGQNVTLSCEQNLNHDAMYWYRQDPGQGLRLIYYSQIVNDFQKGDIAEGYSVSREKKESFPLTVTSAQKNPTAFYLCATEPGQGYEQYFGPGTRLTVT.

J is TRBJ1-3 and V is TRBV6-5, with D unresolved. V dropped 5 bases and J dropped 0 bases, with 8 bases sitting between them. The CDR3 is made up of 14 amino acids. Germline CDR1 MNHEY, CDR2 SVGAGI. In DNA, the CDR3 is TGTGCCAGCAGTGAAAACATCTCTGGAAACACCATATATTTT. It specifies CASSENISGNTIYF.

The V gene is TRBV2, the J gene TRBJ2-1; D is unresolved. V was clipped by 6 bases and J by 5 bases, with 5 bases between them. The germline V gene encodes CDR1 SNHLY and CDR2 FYNNEI. This CDR3 is 11 amino acids long. The CDR3, as DNA: TGTGCCAGCAGGACCGACAATGAGCAGTTCTTC. This sequence encodes CASRTDNEQFF.

J is TRBJ1-6 and V is TRBV7-9; D remains unclear. The CDR3 contains 12 residues. Between the trimmed V and J ends, which lost 6 bases and 14 bases, there was a span of 14 bases. Per the germline V gene, CDR1 is SEHNR and CDR2 is FQNEAQ (reference sequence). The CDR3 sequence: CASSSGPSTLHF. The CDR3 DNA sequence: TGTGCCAGCAGTTCCGGACCCTCGACCCTCCACTTT.

The CDR3 reads CATSRNPSGGLNEQFF. The CDR3, as DNA: TGTGCCACCAGCAGAAACCCTAGCGGGGGGCTTAATGAGCAGTTCTTC. The J gene is TRBJ2-1, the V gene TRBV15; the match to TRBD2 covers 11 bases. This CDR3 contains 16 residues. V lost 2 bases and J lost 7; bases outside the gene matches: 7. The germline CDR1 and CDR2 sequences are LNHNV and YYDKDF (reference sequence).

The chain carries TRBV6-5 and TRBJ2-7, with TRBD1 identical over 7 bases. Germline V gene sequence: CDR1 MNHEY, CDR2 SVGAGI. V gave up 8 bases and J gave up 7 bases; unmatched junction bases: 11. CDR3 length: 13 residues. The CDR3, as DNA: TGTGCCAGCTCCCGACAGGGATCGTCAGAGCAGTACTTC. Its translation is CASSRQGSSEQYF.

The chain links TRBV6-5 to TRBJ2-1, with 8 positions matching TRBD1. The CDR3 covers 13 residues. Trimming removed 8 bases from V and 8 bases from J; junction bases left unmatched: 8. The germline CDR1 and CDR2 sequences are MNHEY and SVGAGI. CDR3 residues: CASRQGPIDEQFF. The CDR3 DNA reads TGTGCCAGCCGACAGGGGCCAATCGATGAGCAGTTCTTC.

About this clone itself: Other DNA sequences within the sample encode an identical CDR3. The rearrangement joins TRBV6-1 to TRBJ2-2; 8 bases match TRBD2. The junction had 1 base not matched to a gene; V was cut back by 7 bases and J by 0 bases. CDR3 length: 14 residues. CDR1 and CDR2 from the germline V gene are MNHNS and SASEGT. The CDR3 sequence is CASNSGANTGELFF. For the CDR3, the DNA is TGTGCCAGCAATAGCGGGGCGAACACCGGGGAGCTGTTTTTT.

V and J are TRBV11-2 and TRBJ2-5; 7 bases are shared with TRBD1. The CDR3 contains 14 residues. Germline V gene sequence: CDR1 SGHAT, CDR2 FQNNGV. With V trimmed by 6 bases and J by 3 bases, 7 bases remained unmatched. CDR3: CASSLYRGEETQYF. CDR3 nucleotide sequence: TGTGCCAGCAGTCTGTACAGGGGAGAAGAGACCCAGTACTTC.

The rearrangement joins TRBV28 to TRBJ2-2; weak D call: TRBD1 (5 bases). This CDR3 has 13 amino acids. V lost 5 bases and J 8 bases, leaving 12 bases between the germline ends. Germline values: CDR1 MDHEN, CDR2 SYDVKM. DNA for the CDR3: TGTGCCAGCAGTCTCCAGGGTGCAGGGGAGCTGTTTTTT. Protein: CASSLQGAGELFF.

The chain uses TRBV19 and TRBJ1-1; TRBD1 might be the D (5 bases). The CDR3 contains 13 residues. The germline V gene has CDR1 LNHDA and CDR2 SQIVND (reference sequence). V shed 7 bases and J shed 1 base, with 10 bases lying between them. The CDR3 DNA reads TGTGCCAGTACCACGGGGGGGAACACTGAAGCTTTCTTT. Its protein product is CASTTGGNTEAFF.

The gene calls are TRBV6-4 and TRBJ1-3; D unresolved. V was trimmed by 2 bases and J by 0 bases, leaving 2 bases between them. This CDR3 has 13 residues. The germline V gene encodes CDR1 MRHNA and CDR2 SNTAGT. CDR3 nucleotides: TGTGCCAGCAGTGACAGCTCTGGAAACACCATATATTTT. Encoded protein: CASSDSSGNTIYF.

In this sample, this clone turned up once. The chain carries TRBV16 and TRBJ1-5, with D uncertain. The CDR3 is 12 residues long. V dropped 1 base and J dropped 5 bases, with 3 bases sitting between them. Germline CDR1 reads KGHSY; CDR2 reads FQNENV. In DNA, the CDR3 is TGTGCCAGCAGCCAATTGGATCAGCCCCAGCATTTT. Translation: CASSQLDQPQHF. Full variable domain (outside the CDR3, taken from reference TRBV16 and TRBJ1-5): GEEVAQTPKHLVRGEGQKAKLYCAPIKGHSYVFWYQQVLKNEFKFLISFQNENVFDETGMPKERFSAKCLPNSPCSLEIQATKLEDSAVYFCASSQLDQPQHFGDGTRLSIL.

V usage is TRBV9 and J usage is TRBJ1-2; a possible D gene is TRBD1 (5 bases). Germline V gene data show CDR1 as SGDLS and CDR2 as YYNGEE. Trimming took off 4 bases at V and 4 bases at J, with 11 bases between the two ends. The CDR3 is made up of 13 amino acids. The CDR3 sequence is CASSNGAGYGYTF. DNA of the CDR3: TGTGCCAGCAGCAACGGGGCTGGCTATGGCTACACCTTC.

This clone was counted a single time. The chain uses TRBV6-5 and TRBJ1-1, with a tentative D call TRBD1 (5 bases). Germline values: CDR1 MNHEY, CDR2 SVGAGI. The CDR3 runs 13 residues. Trimming stripped 5 bases from V and 11 bases from J, with 18 bases between. This CDR3 reads CASSASGPGTAFF. The CDR3 bases are TGTGCCAGCAGTGCTTCGGGTCCGGGGACGGCTTTCTTT.

The chain links TRBV28 to TRBJ2-3; 9 nucleotides match TRBD2. The CDR3 totals 16 residues. Germline V gives CDR1 MDHEN, CDR2 SYDVKM. V shed 2 bases and J 3 bases; nucleotides not matched to a gene: 6. CDR3: CASSLGGLAPTDTQYF. CDR3 DNA sequence: TGTGCCAGCAGTTTAGGGGGACTAGCCCCAACAGATACGCAGTATTTT.

Notes on this clone: Sequence at one end of the junction differs from germline and may be a read error. The chain is built from TRBV7-3 and TRBJ2-6; unclear D gene. Germline CDR1 reads SGHTA; CDR2 reads FQGTGA. This CDR3 spans 16 amino acids. The CDR3 DNA reads as TGTGCCAGCAGTTTAATTGCGTACTCTGGGGCCAACGTCCTGACTTTC. Residues: CASSLIAYSGANVLTF.

J is TRBJ2-1 and V is TRBV30; TRBD1 is a possible D gene (5 bases). V dropped 1 base and J dropped 4 bases, with 17 bases sitting between them. The germline V gene has CDR1 GTSNPN and CDR2 SVGIG (reference sequence). CDR3 length: 16 amino acids. The chain's CDR3 is CAWSAWGPGNYNEQFF. DNA for the CDR3: TGTGCCTGGAGTGCATGGGGCCCTGGGAATTACAATGAGCAGTTCTTC. The full variable domain, with the rest looked up from reference TRBV30 and TRBJ2-1, is SQTIHQWPATLVQPVGSPLSLECTVEGTSNPNLYWYRQAAGRGLQLLFYSVGIGQISSEVPQNLSASRPQDRQFILSSKKLLLSDSGFYLCAWSAWGPGNYNEQFFGPGTRLTVL.

The gene calls are TRBV2 and TRBJ1-2, with D perhaps matching TRBD1 (6 bases). The V end was cut by 2 bases, the J end by 8 bases, with 15 bases between. The V gene's germline CDR1 is SNHLY and CDR2 FYNNEI. CDR3 size: 14 residues. The CDR3 bases are TGTGCCAGCAGTGAATTAGAGAGCAGGGGAGGCTACACCTTC. As protein: CASSELESRGGYTF.

V gene TRBV11-2 combines with J gene TRBJ1-3; no clear D gene. The CDR3 sequence is 12 residues long. CDR1 SGHAT and CDR2 FQNNGV come from the germline V gene. The V gene lost 1 base and the J gene lost 2 bases, with 0 bases spanning the gap. The CDR3 nucleotides read TGTGCCAGCAGCTTAGCTGGAAACACCATATATTTT. It yields the protein CASSLAGNTIYF.

The chain combines TRBV5-1 with TRBJ1-4; tentative D call: TRBD1 (6 bases). Germline V gene lookup returns CDR1 SGHRS and CDR2 YFSETQ. This CDR3 comprises 18 residues. Trimming took 0 bases from V and 0 from J, leaving 15 bases between them. This CDR3 reads CASSLGLRDTPTNEKLFF. In DNA form, the CDR3 reads TGCGCCAGCAGCTTGGGCCTCCGGGACACACCAACTAATGAAAAACTGTTTTTT.

This chain uses TRBV5-1 with TRBJ2-1; the match to TRBD1 covers 9 bases. Germline CDR1 and CDR2: SGHRS and YFSETQ. V lost 4 bases and J lost 0; bases outside the gene matches: 2. The CDR3 sequence is 15 residues long. The CDR3 sequence is CASSVTGGSYNEQFF. The CDR3 region has the DNA TGCGCCAGCAGCGTGACAGGGGGCTCCTACAATGAGCAGTTCTTC.

V and J are TRBV5-1 and TRBJ2-6, with no clear D. CDR1 is SGHRS and CDR2 is YFSETQ in the germline V gene. Trimming took 3 bases from V and 0 from J, leaving 7 bases between them. The CDR3 spans 15 residues. CDR3 nucleotide sequence: TGCGCCAGCAGCTCCGGAGCCTCTGGGGCCAACGTCCTGACTTTC. It is translated as CASSSGASGANVLTF.

Details on this clone: Other DNA sequences within the sample encode an identical CDR3. The V call is TRBV5-4, the J call TRBJ1-4; a possible D gene is TRBD1 (6 bases). Trimming shortened V by 0 bases and J by 4 bases, and 10 bases separated the two germline ends. Germline assignment: CDR1 SGHNT and CDR2 YYREEE (reference sequence). This CDR3 region has 15 residues. This CDR3 reads CASSLAGALNEKLFF. DNA of the CDR3: TGTGCCAGCAGCTTGGCAGGGGCTCTTAATGAAAAACTGTTTTTT.

This rearrangement joins TRBV7-9 to TRBJ2-7; D is undetermined. V lost 0 bases to trimming and J lost 5 bases, with 8 bases between them. The CDR3 consists of 13 residues. The germline V gene has CDR1 SEHNR and CDR2 FQNEAQ (reference sequence). CDR3: CASSLAGANEQYF. The CDR3 DNA reads TGTGCCAGCAGCTTAGCGGGCGCCAACGAGCAGTACTTC.

The chain couples TRBV30 to TRBJ2-7; perhaps TRBD1 as D (5 bases). V gave up 0 bases and J gave up 6 bases, with 9 bases separating them. This CDR3 comprises 12 residues. Germline CDR1 reads GTSNPN; CDR2 reads SVGIG (reference sequence). The CDR3 is CAWSVTRVEQYF. CDR3 nucleotide sequence: TGTGCCTGGAGTGTTACCAGGGTCGAGCAGTACTTC.